The 12 T cell receptor beta chains below were found in one sample sequenced in a study of blood T cell repertoires in COVID-19. Assay used: immunoSEQ multiplex PCR; TCRdb lists only in-frame clones, some missing. The repertoire includes around 200,000 clones, 75% to 90% of them detected once, and 3.3% sits in the top ten. The sequencing input was peripheral blood. The receptors stem from a man aged 55 to 69 with acute or convalescent COVID-19.

The chain combines TRBV12-3 or TRBV12-4 with TRBJ2-3; D gene unclear. CDR3 size: 11 residues. V was trimmed by 8 bases and J by 4 bases, leaving 7 bases between them. CDR3 nucleotide sequence: TGTGCCAGCCTTCAGGCAGATACGCAGTATTTT. Its protein is CASLQADTQYF.

The chain employs TRBV5-1 and TRBJ2-1, with TRBD2 as a possible D gene (6 bases). V lost 1 base to trimming and J lost 5 bases, with 13 bases between them. The germline V gene encodes CDR1 SGHRS and CDR2 YFSETQ. The length of the CDR3 is 15 residues. CDR3 nucleotide sequence: TGCGCCAGCAGCTTGTCGGCGGGACGGCACAATGAGCAGTTCTTC. Translated, it gives CASSLSAGRHNEQFF.

The chain employs TRBV7-2 and TRBJ2-1; TRBD2 aligns across 7 bases. The junction had 4 bases not matched to a gene; V was cut back by 5 bases and J by 0 bases. Germline CDR1 reads SGHTA; CDR2 reads FQGNSA. The CDR3 covers 15 residues. Written as DNA, the CDR3 is TGTGCCAGCAGCCCAAGCGGGAACTCCTACAATGAGCAGTTCTTC. Translated, it gives CASSPSGNSYNEQFF.

V is TRBV28 and J is TRBJ2-7; D is unresolved. CDR3 length: 16 amino acids. V lost 4 bases, J lost 0 bases, and 16 bases lay in between. CDR1 is MDHEN and CDR2 is SYDVKM in the germline V gene. The CDR3 bases are TGTGCCAGCAGTTCTCGGGTCAGACCAAGCTCCTACGAGCAGTACTTC. This encodes CASSSRVRPSSYEQYF.

The chain combines TRBV7-2 with TRBJ2-6, with 9 bases matching TRBD1. The CDR3 is 14 residues long. Germline CDR1 SGHTA, CDR2 FQGNSA. The junction had 7 bases not matched to a gene; V was cut back by 5 bases and J by 11 bases. The DNA of the CDR3 is TGTGCCAGCAGCCCCGGGACAGGGTATCACGTCCTGACTTTC. Amino acid sequence: CASSPGTGYHVLTF. The entire variable domain, with the rest obtained from reference TRBV7-2 and TRBJ2-6, is as follows: GAGVSQSPSNKVTEKGKDVELRCDPISGHTALYWYRQSLGQGLEFLIYFQGNSAPDKSGLPSDRFSAERTGGSVSTLTIQRTQQEDSAVYLCASSPGTGYHVLTFGAGSRLTVL.

The chain combines TRBV6-2 or TRBV6-3 with TRBJ2-7; D not resolved. Between the trimmed V and J ends, which lost 5 bases and 3 bases, there was a span of 14 bases. Looked up from germline, CDR1 is MNHEY and CDR2 is SVGEGT. The CDR3 has 14 amino acids. Here the CDR3 reads CASSDPTGHYEQYF. As DNA, the CDR3 is TGTGCCAGCAGTGACCCCACTGGGCACTACGAGCAGTACTTC.

The CDR3 bases are TGTGCCAGCAGTGACCTAACAGGGTCCTACGAAAAACTGTTTTTT. As protein: CASSDLTGSYEKLFF. J is TRBJ1-4 and V is TRBV2, with D tentatively TRBD1 (6 bases). The CDR3 consists of 15 residues. The germline V gene has CDR1 SNHLY and CDR2 FYNNEI. Trimming stripped 3 bases from V and 8 bases from J, with 16 bases between.

This chain links TRBV5-1 with TRBJ1-3, with D uncertain. The ends were cut back, 2 bases at V and 0 bases at J, with 6 bases in the middle. The CDR3 length is 14 residues. Per germline, CDR1 SGHRS and CDR2 YFSETQ. CDR3 loop: CASSFSYSGNTIYF. The CDR3 DNA reads TGCGCCAGCAGCTTCAGTTACTCTGGAAACACCATATATTTT.

The chain carries TRBV28 and TRBJ1-5; tentatively, D is TRBD1 (6 bases). The CDR3 runs 15 residues. Between the trimmed V and J ends, which lost 7 bases and 3 bases, there was a span of 16 bases. The germline V gene encodes CDR1 MDHEN and CDR2 SYDVKM. The CDR3 sequence: CASTRVRDTNQPQHF. The CDR3 region has the DNA TGTGCCAGCACCCGAGTCCGGGACACCAATCAGCCCCAGCATTTT.

V usage is TRBV28 and J usage is TRBJ1-2, with TRBD1 as a possible D gene (5 bases). Germline CDR1 reads MDHEN; CDR2 reads SYDVKM. The germline V and J ends were trimmed by 1 base and 0 bases, with 15 bases remaining between them. This CDR3 region has 17 residues. As DNA, the CDR3 is TGTGCCAGCAGTTTATCGGGGGGTGGCAGTTCTAACTATGGCTACACCTTC. The encoded protein is CASSLSGGGSSNYGYTF.

The rearrangement joins TRBV7-2 to TRBJ2-1; D call uncertain. The CDR3 has 16 amino acids. V was clipped by 1 base and J by 0 bases, with 10 bases between them. CDR1 SGHTA and CDR2 FQGNSA come from the germline V gene. The CDR3 region has the DNA TGTGCCAGCAGCTTAGGTGGTTCGAGCTCCTACAATGAGCAGTTCTTC. Translation: CASSLGGSSSYNEQFF.

V gene TRBV5-3 combines with J gene TRBJ1-2; 12 nucleotides line up with TRBD1. Being an ORF, TRBV5-3 has a function that is uncertain. The CDR3 extends over 20 amino acids. J lost 0 bases, V lost 4 bases, and 16 bases had no gene match. The CDR3 DNA reads TGTGCCAGAAGCGGCCACCCATCGGCGGGACAGGGGGCCGCTAACTATGGCTACACCTTC. Amino acid sequence: CARSGHPSAGQGAANYGYTF.